This T cell receptor beta chain was profiled in a study of neoadjuvant anti-PD-1 for oral cavity cancer. Study background: Around day 43, patients without progression received a fourth nivolumab dose before surgery.

Findings and limits, study-wide: Higher pretreatment Treg/Th17 ratios tracked higher pretreatment blood clonality.

This clone came up a few times. Its target is not known. Unmatched junction bases numbered 14, after V lost 8 bases and J lost 4 bases. Per germline, CDR1 SNHLY and CDR2 FYNNEI. The CDR3 is made up of 17 amino acids. Libraries were prepared by immunoSEQ multiplex PCR; TCRdb keeps only in-frame clonotypes and omits some of them. The sample records more than 12,000 clones, roughly 67% being singletons. This clonotype originated in a person between 40 and 80 years old with oral cavity squamous cell carcinoma. The V and J genes are TRBV2 and TRBJ1-4, with TRBD1 matching 9 bases. The sequences come from PBMCs, collected before nivolumab (anti-PD-1) treatment. CDR3 region: CASGSVPGQGGNEKLFF. The CDR3, as DNA: TGTGCCAGCGGTAGCGTCCCGGGACAGGGTGGTAATGAAAAACTGTTTTTT. The whole variable domain, remainder taken from reference TRBV2 and TRBJ1-4, is EPEVTQTPSHQVTQMGQEVILRCVPISNHLYFYWYRQILGQKVEFLVSFYNNEISEKSEIFDDQFSVERPDGSNFTLKIRSTKLEDSAMYFCASGSVPGQGGNEKLFFGSGTQLSVL.